The present T cell receptor beta chain was sequenced within a study of CD8+CD57+ T cells in acquired aplastic anemia. Genomic DNA, serving as template, underwent TCR beta VDJ and CDR3 profiling. TCRdb passed the reads through MiXCR, listing each CDR3 protein once. The table includes over 250,000 distinct CDR3 sequences, 56% detected once. Of note for this clonotype: Its antigen remains unidentified.

Sequencing was done on patients that had shown CD8+CD57+ cell expansion by flow cytometry. Overall study results and limits: Both patients and controls carried the same twenty-nine CD8+ CDR3 sequences. In CD8+ cells, Simpson's diversity showed no significant difference between patients and controls.

Trimming took 2 bases from V and 2 from J, leaving 13 bases between them. Germline CDR1 is LNHNV and CDR2 is YYDKDF (reference sequence). This CDR3 is 15 amino acids long. This TCR came from a human donor with aplastic anemia. The V gene is TRBV15, the J gene TRBJ2-7, with a possible D match to TRBD2 (6 bases). The sample taken for sequencing was sorted CD4+, CD8+, or CD8+CD57+ T cells (not recorded which) from PBMCs. CDR3 coding DNA: TGTGCCACCAGCAGATCCGGGACTGTTGCCTACGAGCAGTACTTC. The encoded protein is CATSRSGTVAYEQYF.